This T cell receptor beta chain was captured in a study of PD-L1 blockade in urothelial cancer. Study as a whole: Median T cell yield from blood was 141,255.

Libraries were prepared by immunoSEQ multiplex PCR; TCRdb keeps only in-frame clonotypes and omits some of them. Among 20,000 to 25,000 clones listed, under 95% were seen once. Time point denoted: peripheral blood 6 weeks after treatment start. Germline assignment: CDR1 SGHVS and CDR2 FNYEAQ. The CDR3 loop spans 17 amino acids. Trimming shortened V by 2 bases and J by 0 bases, and 16 bases separated the two germline ends. Material: PBMCs, obtained around atezolizumab (anti-PD-L1) treatment. The chain recombines TRBV7-6 with TRBJ1-1, with D possibly TRBD1 on 6 matching bases. The TCR was taken from a woman aged 55-70 years with urothelial cancer. The DNA of the CDR3 is TGTGCCAGCAGCTTAAACAGGGATTGGGGAGTGAACACTGAAGCTTTCTTT. Protein product: CASSLNRDWGVNTEAFF.